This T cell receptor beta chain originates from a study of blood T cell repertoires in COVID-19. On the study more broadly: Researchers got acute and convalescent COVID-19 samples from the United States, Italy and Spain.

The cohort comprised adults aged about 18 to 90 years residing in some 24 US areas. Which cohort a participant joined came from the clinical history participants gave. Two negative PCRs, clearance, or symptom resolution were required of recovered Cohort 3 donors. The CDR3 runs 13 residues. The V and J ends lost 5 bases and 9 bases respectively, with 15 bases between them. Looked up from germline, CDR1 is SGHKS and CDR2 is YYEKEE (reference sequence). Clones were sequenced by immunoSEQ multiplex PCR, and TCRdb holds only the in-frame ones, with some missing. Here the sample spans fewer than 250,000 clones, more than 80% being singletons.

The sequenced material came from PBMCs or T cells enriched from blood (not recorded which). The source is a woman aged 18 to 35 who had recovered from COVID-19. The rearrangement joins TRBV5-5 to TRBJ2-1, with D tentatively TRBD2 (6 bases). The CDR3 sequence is CASRGSGGSEQFF. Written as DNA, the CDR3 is TGTGCCAGCAGGGGTTCTGGGGGGAGTGAGCAGTTCTTC.